Sequencing of this T cell receptor (beta chain) was carried out in a study of response to subunit inactivated influenza vaccine. Study results and limitations: Each seasonal flu vaccination may recruit only limited new T cells, authors suggested.

Notes on this clonotype: Antigen specificity is unknown.

TCRdb recomputed calls from the RT-PCR reads with MiXCR, one row per CDR3 protein. The profile shows around 300,000 distinct CDR3 sequences, 22% of them singletons. The CDR3 covers 13 residues. The V end was cut by 0 bases, the J end by 1 base, with 4 bases between. Germline V gives CDR1 SGHRS, CDR2 YFSETQ. This sequence originates from a man in his fifties or sixties who received an inactivated influenza vaccine. The starting material was PBMCs from blood, obtained less than 22 months after vaccination. The rearrangement links TRBV5-1 to TRBJ1-1; no clear D. The CDR3 reads CASSLEWNTEAFF. CDR3 bases: TGCGCCAGCAGCTTGGAGTGGAACACTGAAGCTTTCTTT.